This T cell receptor (beta chain) is drawn from a study of T cell responses to AZD1222 COVID-19 vaccine. Profiling relied on immunoSEQ multiplex PCR, and the TCRdb table lists in-frame clones only, not all of them. The profile shows around 140,000 clones, 93% of them singletons. The CDR3 length is 12 residues. Germline CDR1 reads SGHRS; CDR2 reads YFSETQ. Trimming removed 0 bases from V and 5 bases from J, with 5 bases in between. The receptor was derived from an adult in good health. Sequenced material: peripheral blood, taken on day 0 of AZD1222 vaccination. The chain has TRBV5-1 and TRBJ2-5; D ambiguous. The CDR3 loop reads CASSLEGETQYF. Here the CDR3 DNA reads TGCGCCAGCAGCTTGGAGGGTGAGACCCAGTACTTC.